This TCR beta chain comes out of a study of T cells in women clearing cervical HPV infection. Findings and caveats of the study: TRBV6-7 relative abundance averaged approximately 0.1% in cases and about 0.17% in controls. CIN3+ cases had significantly higher TCR richness than controls; evenness did not differ.

Method: immunoSEQ multiplex PCR; TCRdb's copy keeps in-frame clones and lacks some. The sample table includes roughly 48,000 clones. This CDR3 has 15 amino acids. The ends lost 6 bases at V and 4 bases at J; junction bases unmatched: 9. Germline loops: CDR1 LNHDA, CDR2 SQIVND (reference sequence). Concerning this clone itself: The antigen is unknown. The CDR3 is cut off 3 residues early in the read; its end comes from the germline J gene.

The V and J genes are TRBV19 and TRBJ2-5, with 9 bases fitting TRBD1. This receptor was identified in a woman between 18 and 70 years old with a cervical HPV16 infection that either progressed to CIN3+ or cleared (not recorded which). Sequencing was performed on blood buffy coat. The CDR3 DNA, read in part, is TGTGCCAGTAGCCGTCCCGGGACAGGGTCAGAGACC. Translated: CASSRPGTGSET. The entire CDR3 sequence reads CASSRPGTGSETQYF.